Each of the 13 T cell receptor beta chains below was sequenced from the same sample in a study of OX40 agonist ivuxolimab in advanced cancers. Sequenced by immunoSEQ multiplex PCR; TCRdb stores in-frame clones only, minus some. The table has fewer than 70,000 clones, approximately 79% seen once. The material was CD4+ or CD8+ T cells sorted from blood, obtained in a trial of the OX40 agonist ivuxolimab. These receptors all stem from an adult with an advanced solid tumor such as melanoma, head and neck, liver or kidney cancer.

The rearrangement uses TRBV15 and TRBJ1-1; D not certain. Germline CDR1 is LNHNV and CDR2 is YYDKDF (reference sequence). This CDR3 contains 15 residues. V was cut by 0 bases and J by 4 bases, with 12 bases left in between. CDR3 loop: CATSRDRTSATEAFF. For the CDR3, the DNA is TGTGCCACCAGCAGAGATAGGACCAGCGCCACTGAAGCTTTCTTT.

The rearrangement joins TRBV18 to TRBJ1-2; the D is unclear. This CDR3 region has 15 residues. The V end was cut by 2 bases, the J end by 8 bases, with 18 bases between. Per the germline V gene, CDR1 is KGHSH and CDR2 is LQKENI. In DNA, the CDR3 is TGTGCCAGCTCACCAACTATGGTCGCGGATACGGGCTACACCTTC. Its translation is CASSPTMVADTGYTF.

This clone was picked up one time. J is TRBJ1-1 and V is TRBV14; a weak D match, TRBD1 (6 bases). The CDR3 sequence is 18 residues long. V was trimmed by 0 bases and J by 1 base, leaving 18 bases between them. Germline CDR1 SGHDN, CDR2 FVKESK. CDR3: CASSQEALGGGRNTEAFF. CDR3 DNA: TGTGCCAGCAGCCAAGAGGCCCTAGGGGGAGGGCGGAACACTGAAGCTTTCTTT.

CDR3 in DNA: TGTGCCAGCAGCTTAGGAGATTCAGGGGGCGATGGCTACACCTTC. Translation gives CASSLGDSGGDGYTF. The chain joins TRBV7-9 to TRBJ1-2, with 8 bases aligning to TRBD1. Germline loops: CDR1 SEHNR, CDR2 FQNEAQ (reference sequence). The CDR3 runs to 15 residues. J lost 6 bases, V lost 1 base, and 7 bases had no gene match.

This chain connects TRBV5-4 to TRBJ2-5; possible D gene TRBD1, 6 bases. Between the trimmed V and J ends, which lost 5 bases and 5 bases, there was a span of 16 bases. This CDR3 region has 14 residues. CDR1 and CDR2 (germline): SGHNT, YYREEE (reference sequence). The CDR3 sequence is CASSKQGLDETQYF. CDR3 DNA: TGTGCCAGCAGTAAACAGGGTTTAGACGAGACCCAGTACTTC. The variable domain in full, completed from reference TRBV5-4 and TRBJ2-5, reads ETGVTQSPTHLIKTRGQQVTLRCSSQSGHNTVSWYQQALGQGPQFIFQYYREEENGRGNFPPRFSGLQFPNYSSELNVNALELDDSALYLCASSKQGLDETQYFGPGTRLLVL.

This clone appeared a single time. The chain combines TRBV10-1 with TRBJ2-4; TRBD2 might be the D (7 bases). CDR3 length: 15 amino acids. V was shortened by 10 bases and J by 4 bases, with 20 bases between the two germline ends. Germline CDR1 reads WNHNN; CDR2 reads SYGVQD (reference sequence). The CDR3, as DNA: TGCGCCACCGGGGGGCAAGAAGGGACGAAAAACATTCAGTACTTC. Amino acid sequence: CATGGQEGTKNIQYF.

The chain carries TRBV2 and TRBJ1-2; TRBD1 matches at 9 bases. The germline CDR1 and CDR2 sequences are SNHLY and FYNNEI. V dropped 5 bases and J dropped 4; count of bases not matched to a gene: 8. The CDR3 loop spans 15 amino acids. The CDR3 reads CASSSGQGKVYGYTF. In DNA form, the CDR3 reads TGTGCCAGCAGTTCGGGACAGGGAAAAGTCTATGGCTACACCTTC.

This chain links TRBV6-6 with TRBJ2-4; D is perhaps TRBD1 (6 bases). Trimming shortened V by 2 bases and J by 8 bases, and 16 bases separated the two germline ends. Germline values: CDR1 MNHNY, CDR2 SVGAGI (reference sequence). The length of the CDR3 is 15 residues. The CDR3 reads CASSYPITGLDIQYF. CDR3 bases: TGTGCCAGCAGTTACCCAATTACAGGGCTGGACATTCAGTACTTC.

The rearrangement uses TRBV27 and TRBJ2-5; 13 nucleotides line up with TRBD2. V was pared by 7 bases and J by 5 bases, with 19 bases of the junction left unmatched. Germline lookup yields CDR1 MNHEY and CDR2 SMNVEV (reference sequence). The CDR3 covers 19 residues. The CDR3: CASKKPGLAGSRVMETQYF. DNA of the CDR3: TGTGCCAGCAAAAAACCGGGACTAGCGGGGAGCCGGGTTATGGAGACCCAGTACTTC.

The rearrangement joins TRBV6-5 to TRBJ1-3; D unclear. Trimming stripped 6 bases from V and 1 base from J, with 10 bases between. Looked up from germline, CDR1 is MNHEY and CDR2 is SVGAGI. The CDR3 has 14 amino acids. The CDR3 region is CASSNGISGNTIYF. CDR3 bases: TGTGCCAGCAGCAACGGGATTTCTGGAAACACCATATATTTT.

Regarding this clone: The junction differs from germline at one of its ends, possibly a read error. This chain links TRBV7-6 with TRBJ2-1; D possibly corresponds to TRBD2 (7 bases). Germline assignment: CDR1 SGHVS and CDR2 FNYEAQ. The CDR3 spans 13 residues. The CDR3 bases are TGTGCAAGCAGGGGCGGCGGGGGCGGTGAGCAGTTCTTC. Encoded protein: CASRGGGGGEQFF. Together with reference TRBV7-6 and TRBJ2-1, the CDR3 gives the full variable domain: GAGVSQSPRYKVTKRGQDVALRCDPISGHVSLYWYRQALGQGPEFLTYFNYEAQQDKSGLPNDRFSAERPEGSISTLTIQRTEQRDSAMYRCASRGGGGGEQFFGPGTRLTVL.

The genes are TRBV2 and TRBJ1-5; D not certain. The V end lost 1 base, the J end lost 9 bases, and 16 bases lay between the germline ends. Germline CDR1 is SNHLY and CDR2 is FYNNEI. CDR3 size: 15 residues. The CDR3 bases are TGTGCCAGCAGTGAAGGGGCAGTGGCCTCGGGGCCCCAGCATTTT. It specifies CASSEGAVASGPQHF.

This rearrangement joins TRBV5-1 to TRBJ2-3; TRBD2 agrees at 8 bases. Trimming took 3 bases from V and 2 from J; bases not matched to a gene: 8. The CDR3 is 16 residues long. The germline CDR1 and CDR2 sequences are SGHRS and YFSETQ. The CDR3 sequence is CASSSPGGQITDTQYF. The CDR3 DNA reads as TGCGCCAGCAGCTCCCCGGGGGGGCAGATCACAGATACGCAGTATTTT.